The 9 T cell receptor beta chains reported below all come from one sample, sequenced in a study of glioma-infiltrating T cells after dendritic cell vaccination. Using immunoSEQ multiplex PCR, the repertoire was profiled, and TCRdb retains in-frame clones only, with some absent. The sample has some 58,000 clones, over 65% seen once. Time point noted: after dendritic cell vaccination, including at tumor progression/relapse. The sample consisted of blood, taken after dendritic cell vaccination. Receptor source: a human donor with glioblastoma.

This sequence joins TRBV4-2 and TRBJ2-5, with TRBD2 matching over 10 bases. Trimming took 1 base from V and 2 from J; bases not matched to a gene: 1. In germline, CDR1 is LGHNA, CDR2 YNFKEQ. The CDR3 totals 15 residues. The CDR3 nucleotides are TGTGCCAGCAGCCAAGGGGGACTAGCGCAAGAGACCCAGTACTTC. Translated: CASSQGGLAQETQYF.

The genes are TRBV7-8 and TRBJ2-4; D gene uncertain. Trimming removed 9 bases at V and 2 bases at J, with 17 bases between. CDR1 is SGHVS and CDR2 is FQNEAQ in the germline V gene. This CDR3 has 15 residues. The chain's CDR3 is CASGPTRLTKNIQYF. The CDR3 nucleotides are TGTGCCAGTGGGCCCACCCGTCTTACCAAAAACATTCAGTACTTC.

This chain connects TRBV7-2 to TRBJ2-2; D remains unclear. This CDR3 has 13 amino acids. Germline V lookup: CDR1 SGHTA, CDR2 FQGNSA. V shed 4 bases and J shed 4 bases, with 7 bases lying between them. This chain's CDR3 is CASSYGPTGELFF. CDR3 nucleotide sequence: TGTGCCAGCAGCTATGGGCCCACCGGGGAGCTGTTTTTT.

The CDR3 protein is CASSWGGPYEQYF. CDR3 bases: TGTGCCAGCTCCTGGGGGGGGCCCTACGAGCAGTACTTC. J is TRBJ2-7 and V is TRBV6-5, with D tentatively TRBD2 (7 bases). This CDR3 region has 13 residues. Germline V gives CDR1 MNHEY, CDR2 SVGAGI. Between the trimmed V and J ends, which lost 8 bases and 2 bases, there was a span of 13 bases.

The V and J genes are TRBV19 and TRBJ1-4; D not resolved. The CDR3 has 14 residues. V lost 2 bases and J lost 7, with 11 bases in between. Per the germline V gene, CDR1 is LNHDA and CDR2 is SQIVND (reference sequence). The CDR3 DNA reads TGTGCCAGTAGTATAATAACACGAGGTGAAAAACTGTTTTTT. This encodes CASSIITRGEKLFF.

J is TRBJ1-1 and V is TRBV5-6, with D perhaps matching TRBD1 (5 bases). The CDR3 extends over 15 amino acids. With 4 bases removed from V and 2 bases from J, the gap between germline ends came to 15 bases. CDR1 SGHDT and CDR2 YYEEEE come from the germline V gene. The CDR3: CASSPRGGLNTEAFF. The CDR3 nucleotides read TGTGCCAGCAGCCCCCGGGGGGGACTAAACACTGAAGCTTTCTTT.

The chain is built from TRBV7-2 and TRBJ2-1; TRBD2 aligns across 10 bases. CDR3 size: 15 residues. Germline V gene sequence: CDR1 SGHTA, CDR2 FQGNSA. V lost 9 bases and J lost 4; bases outside the gene matches: 9. The CDR3 loop is CASTWERGGYNEQFF. The CDR3 bases are TGTGCCAGTACTTGGGAGCGGGGGGGTTACAATGAGCAGTTCTTC.

The chain carries TRBV9 and TRBJ2-7; 7 bases are shared with TRBD2. CDR1 and CDR2 (germline): SGDLS, YYNGEE. V shed 0 bases and J 2 bases; nucleotides not matched to a gene: 2. This CDR3 contains 14 residues. For the CDR3, the DNA is TGTGCCAGCAGCGTAGGTCTAGCGGCCTACGAGCAGTACTTC. It translates to CASSVGLAAYEQYF.

This chain joins TRBV6-1 and TRBJ2-6; D may be TRBD1 (5 bases). Trimming cost V 4 bases and J 1 base, with 8 bases left between them. The CDR3 is made up of 15 amino acids. Germline V gene data show CDR1 as MNHNS and CDR2 as SASEGT. Written as DNA, the CDR3 is TGTGCCAGCAGTGGACAGTCTTCTGGGGCCAACGTCCTGACTTTC. Its protein product is CASSGQSSGANVLTF.